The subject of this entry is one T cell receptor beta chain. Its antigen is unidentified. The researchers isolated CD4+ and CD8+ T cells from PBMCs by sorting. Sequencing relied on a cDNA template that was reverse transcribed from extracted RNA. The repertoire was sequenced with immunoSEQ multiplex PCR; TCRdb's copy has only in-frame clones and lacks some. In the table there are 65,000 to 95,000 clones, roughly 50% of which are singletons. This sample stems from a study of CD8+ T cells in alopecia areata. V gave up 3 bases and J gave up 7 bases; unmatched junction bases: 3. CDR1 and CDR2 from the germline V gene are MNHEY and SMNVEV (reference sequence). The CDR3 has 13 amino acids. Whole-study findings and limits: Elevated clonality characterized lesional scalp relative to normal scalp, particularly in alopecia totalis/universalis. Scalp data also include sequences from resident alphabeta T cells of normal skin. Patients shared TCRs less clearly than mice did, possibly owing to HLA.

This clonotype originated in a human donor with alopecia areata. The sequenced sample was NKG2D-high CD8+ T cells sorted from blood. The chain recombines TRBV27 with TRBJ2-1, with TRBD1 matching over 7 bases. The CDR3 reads CASSFGQVNEQFF. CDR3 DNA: TGTGCCAGCAGTTTCGGACAGGTTAATGAGCAGTTCTTC.